This T cell receptor beta chain was recorded in a study of blood T cell repertoires in COVID-19. The assay was immunoSEQ multiplex PCR, and TCRdb's table has in-frame clones only and misses some. The sample gives 90,000 to 150,000 clones, around three quarters of which show up once; approximately 4% is in the top ten. Notes on this clone: A read error may account for a junction end that differs from germline.

Source material: peripheral blood. The sequence was obtained from an elderly woman with acute or convalescent COVID-19.

The CDR3 sequence: CASSRTGPSTQPQHF. In nucleotides, the CDR3 is TGTGCCAGCAGTAGGACAGGGCCCAGCACTCAGCCCCAGCATTTT. The chain joins TRBV6-5 to TRBJ1-5; 8 bases are shared with TRBD1. From germline, CDR1 is MNHEY and CDR2 SVGAGI. This CDR3 contains 15 residues.